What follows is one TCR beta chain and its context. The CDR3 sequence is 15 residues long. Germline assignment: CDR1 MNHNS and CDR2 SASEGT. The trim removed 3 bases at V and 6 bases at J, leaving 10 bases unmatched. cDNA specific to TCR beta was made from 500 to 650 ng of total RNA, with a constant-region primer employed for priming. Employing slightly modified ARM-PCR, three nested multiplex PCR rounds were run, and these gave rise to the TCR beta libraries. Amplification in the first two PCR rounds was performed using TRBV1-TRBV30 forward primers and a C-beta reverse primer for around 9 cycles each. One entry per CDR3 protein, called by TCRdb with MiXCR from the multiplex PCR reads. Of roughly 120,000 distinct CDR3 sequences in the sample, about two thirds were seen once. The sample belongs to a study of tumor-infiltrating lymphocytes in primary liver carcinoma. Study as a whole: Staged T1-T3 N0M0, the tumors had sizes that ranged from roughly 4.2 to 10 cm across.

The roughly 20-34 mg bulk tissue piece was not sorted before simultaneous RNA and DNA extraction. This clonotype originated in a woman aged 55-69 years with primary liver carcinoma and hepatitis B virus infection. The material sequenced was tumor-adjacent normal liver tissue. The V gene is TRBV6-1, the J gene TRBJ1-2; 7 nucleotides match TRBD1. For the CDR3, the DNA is TGTGCCAGCAGTGATCCAGGGGGGTCCGACAATGGCTACACCTTC. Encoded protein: CASSDPGGSDNGYTF.